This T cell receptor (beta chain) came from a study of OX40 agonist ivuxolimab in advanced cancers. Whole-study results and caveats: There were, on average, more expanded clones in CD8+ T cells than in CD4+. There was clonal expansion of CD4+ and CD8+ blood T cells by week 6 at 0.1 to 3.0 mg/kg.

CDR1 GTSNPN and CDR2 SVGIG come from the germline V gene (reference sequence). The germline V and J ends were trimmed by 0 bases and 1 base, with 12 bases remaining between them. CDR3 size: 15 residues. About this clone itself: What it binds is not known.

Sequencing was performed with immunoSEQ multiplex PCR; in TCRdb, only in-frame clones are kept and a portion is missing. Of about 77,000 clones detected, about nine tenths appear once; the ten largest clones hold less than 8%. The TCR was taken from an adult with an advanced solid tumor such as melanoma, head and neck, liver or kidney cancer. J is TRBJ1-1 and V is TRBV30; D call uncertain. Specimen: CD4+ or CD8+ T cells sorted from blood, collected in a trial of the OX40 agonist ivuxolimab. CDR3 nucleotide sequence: TGTGCCTGGAGTGTACTTGGGGTTTGGAACACTGAAGCTTTCTTT. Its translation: CAWSVLGVWNTEAFF. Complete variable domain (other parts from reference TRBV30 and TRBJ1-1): SQTIHQWPATLVQPVGSPLSLECTVEGTSNPNLYWYRQAAGRGLQLLFYSVGIGQISSEVPQNLSASRPQDRQFILSSKKLLLSDSGFYLCAWSVLGVWNTEAFFGQGTRLTVV.